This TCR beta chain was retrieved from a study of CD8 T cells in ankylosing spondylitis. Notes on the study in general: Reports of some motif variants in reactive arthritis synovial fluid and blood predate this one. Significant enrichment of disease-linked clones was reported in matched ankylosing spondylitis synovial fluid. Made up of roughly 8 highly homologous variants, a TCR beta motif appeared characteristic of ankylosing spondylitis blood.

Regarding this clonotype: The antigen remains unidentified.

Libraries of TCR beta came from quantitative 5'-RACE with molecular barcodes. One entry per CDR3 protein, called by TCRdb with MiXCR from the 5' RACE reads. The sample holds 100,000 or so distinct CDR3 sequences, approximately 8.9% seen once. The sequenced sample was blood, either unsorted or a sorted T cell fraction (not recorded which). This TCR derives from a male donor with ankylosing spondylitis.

CDR3 protein: CAGTPRGDSYYNEQFF. CDR3 in DNA: TGTGCCGGGACACCAAGGGGGGACAGCTATTACAATGAGCAGTTCTTC. V and J are TRBV7-9 and TRBJ2-1; possible D gene TRBD1, 7 bases. Germline assignment: CDR1 SEHNR and CDR2 FQNEAQ (reference sequence). The V end lost 11 bases, the J end lost 4 bases, and 24 bases lay between the germline ends. This CDR3 has 16 residues.